Sequencing of this T cell receptor beta chain was carried out in a study of CD8 T cells in ankylosing spondylitis. Using quantitative 5'-RACE with molecular barcodes, the authors made TCR beta libraries. TCRdb re-derived calls from the 5' RACE reads in MiXCR, one entry per CDR3 protein. The sample carries 350,000 to 450,000 distinct CDR3 sequences, roughly a quarter recorded once. A note on this clonotype: What it binds is not known.

Overall study results and limits: The study identified a TCR beta motif of fewer than 10 highly homologous variants that appeared characteristic of ankylosing spondylitis blood.

Germline V gene sequence: CDR1 SGHRS, CDR2 YFSETQ. V was clipped by 7 bases and J by 4 bases, with 17 bases between them. The CDR3 covers 14 residues. The source of this sequence is a male donor with ankylosing spondylitis. The sequenced sample was blood, either unsorted or a sorted T cell fraction (not recorded which). The chain has TRBV5-1 and TRBJ1-2, with a possible D match to TRBD1 (6 bases). CDR3 in amino acids: CASQAGDTGYGYTF. DNA for the CDR3: TGCGCCAGCCAGGCAGGGGACACTGGCTATGGCTACACCTTC. Full variable domain (missing parts from reference TRBV5-1 and TRBJ1-2): KAGVTQTPRYLIKTRGQQVTLSCSPISGHRSVSWYQQTPGQGLQFLFEYFSETQRNKGNFPGRFSGRQFSNSRSEMNVSTLELGDSALYLCASQAGDTGYGYTFGSGTRLTVV.